This T cell receptor (beta chain) is drawn from a study of blood T cell repertoires in COVID-19. About the study: Material from acute and convalescent COVID-19 was sourced from the United States, Italy and Spain. T cells, B-cell-depleted T cells, or PBMCs supplied cDNA or gDNA.

Only one count was recorded for this clone. Authors' analysis steps: Amplification from reference gene primers served as the basis for estimated nucleated cell counts. The data were produced by immunoSEQ multiplex PCR, yet TCRdb's version contains in-frame clones alone and is incomplete. V, J and clone size are taken as reported in that table, and D and trimming were inferred from the DNA itself. The data show fewer than 150,000 clones, roughly 90% seen once. V lost 3 bases, J lost 2 bases, and 9 bases lay in between. The length of the CDR3 is 14 residues. The germline CDR1 and CDR2 sequences are LNHDA and SQIVND (reference sequence).

This clonotype was obtained from a man aged 45-65 years with active or convalescent COVID-19. V gene TRBV19 combines with J gene TRBJ2-3, with D uncertain. The sequenced material came from peripheral blood. In nucleotides, the CDR3 is TGTGCCAGTAGTATTGGTCGAGACACAGATACGCAGTATTTT. This encodes CASSIGRDTDTQYF.